This paragraph reports one TCR beta chain. Its target is not known. The length of the CDR3 is 14 residues. Trimming removed 2 bases from V and 2 bases from J, with 9 bases in between. Germline V gene sequence: CDR1 SGHTA, CDR2 FQGNSA. These data belong to a study of cytomegalovirus exposure and HLA in healthy donors. Study-wide background: There were nearly 120 million unique TCR beta sequences, drawn from 150 million to 200 million T cells, in an earlier analysis. Points from the study as a whole: Within an earlier analysis, most TCR beta V segments proved productive either about 90% or about 30% of the time. Sequencing depth roughly uniform across donors was assumed in presence/absence analyses. Rare TCR sequences predominated, though certain public TCRs were found in many donors.

PCR was performed using 60 Vbeta and 13 Jbeta primers. TCRdb's copy holds only in-frame clones and misses some; the assay was immunoSEQ multiplex PCR. The top ten clones hold 1.5% to 2.5% of a sample with 100,000 to 150,000 clones, about three quarters of them seen once. The sequenced sample was PBMCs. This chain links TRBV7-2 with TRBJ1-2; D perhaps matches TRBD1 (6 bases). This clonotype was obtained from a man over 45 in good health and CMV-seronegative. The CDR3 region is CASSLTGQNYGYTF. The CDR3 DNA reads as TGTGCCAGCAGCTTAACTGGACAGAACTATGGCTACACCTTC.